This T cell receptor beta chain originates from a study of blood T cell repertoires in COVID-19. Study background: There were acute and convalescent COVID-19 samples, and they came from the United States, Italy and Spain. Nucleic acid was either cDNA or gDNA, and it came from T cells, B-cell-depleted T cells, or PBMCs.

The CDR3 has 15 amino acids. V was trimmed by 1 base and J by 0 bases, leaving 7 bases between them. The germline V gene has CDR1 SGHVS and CDR2 FNYEAQ. Original handling: Estimation of nucleated cell counts was performed using reference gene primer amplification. The repertoire was sequenced with immunoSEQ multiplex PCR; TCRdb's copy has only in-frame clones and lacks some. V and J calls and clone size follow that table, whereas D and trimming were derived from the DNA. This repertoire shows fewer than 350,000 clones, about 90% found once; its top ten account for 1.7%. A single count supports this clone. The age range of participants was about 18 to 89 years, with residence in approximately 25 US areas.

The sequence was obtained from a woman aged 18-30 years with acute COVID-19. The chain carries TRBV7-6 and TRBJ2-4, with D unresolved. Sequences were obtained from PBMCs or T cells enriched from blood (not recorded which). DNA of the CDR3: TGTGCCAGCAGCTTAGATGCCAGAGCCAAAAACATTCAGTACTTC. Its translation is CASSLDARAKNIQYF.